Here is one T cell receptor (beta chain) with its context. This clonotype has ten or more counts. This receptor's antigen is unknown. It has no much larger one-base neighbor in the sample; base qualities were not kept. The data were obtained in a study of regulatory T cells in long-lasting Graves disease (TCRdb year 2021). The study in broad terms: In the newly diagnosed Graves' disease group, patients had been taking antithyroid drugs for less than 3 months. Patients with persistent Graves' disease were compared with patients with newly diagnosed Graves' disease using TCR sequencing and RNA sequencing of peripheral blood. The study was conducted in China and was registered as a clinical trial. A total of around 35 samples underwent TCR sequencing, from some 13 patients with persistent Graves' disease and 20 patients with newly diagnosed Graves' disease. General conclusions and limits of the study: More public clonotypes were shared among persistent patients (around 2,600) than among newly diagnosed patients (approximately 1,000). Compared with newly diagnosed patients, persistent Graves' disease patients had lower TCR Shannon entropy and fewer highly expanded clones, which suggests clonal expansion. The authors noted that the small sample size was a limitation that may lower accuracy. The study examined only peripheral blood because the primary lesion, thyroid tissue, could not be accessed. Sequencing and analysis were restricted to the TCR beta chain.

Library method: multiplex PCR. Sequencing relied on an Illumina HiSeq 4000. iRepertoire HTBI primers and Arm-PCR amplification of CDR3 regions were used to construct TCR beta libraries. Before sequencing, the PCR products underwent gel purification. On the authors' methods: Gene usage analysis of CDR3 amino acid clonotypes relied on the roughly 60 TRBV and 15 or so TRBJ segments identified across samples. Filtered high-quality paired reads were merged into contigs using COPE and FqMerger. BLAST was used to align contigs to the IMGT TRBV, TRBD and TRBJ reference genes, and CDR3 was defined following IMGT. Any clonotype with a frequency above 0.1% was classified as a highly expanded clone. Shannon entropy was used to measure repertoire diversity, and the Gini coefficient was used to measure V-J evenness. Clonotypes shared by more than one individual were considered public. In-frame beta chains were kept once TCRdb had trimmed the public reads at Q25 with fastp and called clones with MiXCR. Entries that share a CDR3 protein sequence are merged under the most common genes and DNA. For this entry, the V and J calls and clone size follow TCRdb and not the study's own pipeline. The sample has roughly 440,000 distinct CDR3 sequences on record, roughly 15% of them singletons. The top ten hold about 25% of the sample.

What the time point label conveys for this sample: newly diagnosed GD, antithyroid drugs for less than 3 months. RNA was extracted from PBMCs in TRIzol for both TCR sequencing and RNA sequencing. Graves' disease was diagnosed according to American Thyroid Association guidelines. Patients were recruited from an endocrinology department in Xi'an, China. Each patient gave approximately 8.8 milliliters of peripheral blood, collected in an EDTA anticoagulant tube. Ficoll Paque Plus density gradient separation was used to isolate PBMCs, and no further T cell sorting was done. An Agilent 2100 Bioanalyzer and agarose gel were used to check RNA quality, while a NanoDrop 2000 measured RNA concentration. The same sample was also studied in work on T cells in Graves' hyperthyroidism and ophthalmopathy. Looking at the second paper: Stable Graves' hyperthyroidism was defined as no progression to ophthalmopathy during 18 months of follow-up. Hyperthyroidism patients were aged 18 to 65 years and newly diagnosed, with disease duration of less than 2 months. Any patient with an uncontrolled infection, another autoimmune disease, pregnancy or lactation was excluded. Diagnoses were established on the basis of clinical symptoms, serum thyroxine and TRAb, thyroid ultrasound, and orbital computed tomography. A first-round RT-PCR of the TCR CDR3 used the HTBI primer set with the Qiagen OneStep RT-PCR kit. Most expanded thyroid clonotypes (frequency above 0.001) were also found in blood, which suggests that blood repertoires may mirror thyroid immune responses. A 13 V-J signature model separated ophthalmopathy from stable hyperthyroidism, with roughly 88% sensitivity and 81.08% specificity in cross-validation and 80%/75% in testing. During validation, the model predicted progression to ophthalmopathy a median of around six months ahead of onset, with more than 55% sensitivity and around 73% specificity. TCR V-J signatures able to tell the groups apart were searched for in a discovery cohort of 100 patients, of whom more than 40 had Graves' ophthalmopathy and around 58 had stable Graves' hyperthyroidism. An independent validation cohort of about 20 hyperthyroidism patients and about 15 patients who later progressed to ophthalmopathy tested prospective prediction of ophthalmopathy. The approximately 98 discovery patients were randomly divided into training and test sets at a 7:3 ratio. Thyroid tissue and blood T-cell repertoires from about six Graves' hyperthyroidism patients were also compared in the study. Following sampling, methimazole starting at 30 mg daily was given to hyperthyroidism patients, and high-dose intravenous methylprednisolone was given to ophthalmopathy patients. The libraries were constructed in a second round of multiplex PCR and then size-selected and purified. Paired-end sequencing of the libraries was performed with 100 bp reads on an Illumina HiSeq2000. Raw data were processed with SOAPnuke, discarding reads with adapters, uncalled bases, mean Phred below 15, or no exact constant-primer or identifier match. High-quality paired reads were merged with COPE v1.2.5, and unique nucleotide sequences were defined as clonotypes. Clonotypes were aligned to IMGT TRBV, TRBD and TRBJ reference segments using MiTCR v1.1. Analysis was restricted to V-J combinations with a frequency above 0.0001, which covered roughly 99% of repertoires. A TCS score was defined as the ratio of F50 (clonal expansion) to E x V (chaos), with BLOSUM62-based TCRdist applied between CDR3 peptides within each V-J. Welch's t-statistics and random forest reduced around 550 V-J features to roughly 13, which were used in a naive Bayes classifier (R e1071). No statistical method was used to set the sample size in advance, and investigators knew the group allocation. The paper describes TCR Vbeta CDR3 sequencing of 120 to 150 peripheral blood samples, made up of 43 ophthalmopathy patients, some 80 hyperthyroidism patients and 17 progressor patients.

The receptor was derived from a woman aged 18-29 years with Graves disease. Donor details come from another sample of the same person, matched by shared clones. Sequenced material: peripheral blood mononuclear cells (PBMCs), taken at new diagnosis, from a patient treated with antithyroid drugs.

The CDR3 in this case is CASSMSGGGYTEAFF. The DNA is as follows: TGTGCCAGCAGCATGTCCGGTGGGGGTTACACTGAAGCTTTCTTT. The chain uses TRBV12-3 or TRBV12-4 and TRBJ1-1, and perhaps TRBD1 as D gene, on 5 matching bases. V was cut back by 6 bases and J by 3 bases, leaving a gap of 17 bases between them. The CDR3 spans 15 residues, from the cysteine through the phenylalanine. The retained sequence is limited to the CDR3, 45 bases, with the frame set at the first base.